The next 8 T cell receptor beta chains were all read from a single sample in a study of Graves' ophthalmopathy and Graves' hyperthyroidism. TCR beta CDR3 amplification used RNA transcripts. After a first-round RT-PCR with HTBI primers, a second-round multiplex PCR was run. From the multiplex PCR reads, TCRdb called clonotypes with MiXCR, one entry per CDR3 protein. The table records under 350,000 distinct CDR3 sequences, about a sixth of them present only once. Material: peripheral blood. The receptors come from an adult man with Graves' ophthalmopathy.

The table lists this clonotype with many counts. J is TRBJ2-5 and V is TRBV19, with D perhaps TRBD1 (6 bases). In germline, CDR1 is LNHDA, CDR2 SQIVND (reference sequence). CDR3 length equals 15 residues. The germline V and J ends were trimmed by 4 bases and 3 bases, with 15 bases remaining between them. In DNA form, the CDR3 reads TGTGCCAGTAGTAGCCGGGACACACTAAAAGAGACCCAGTACTTC. This gives the protein CASSSRDTLKETQYF. Using reference TRBV19 and TRBJ2-5 for the parts outside the CDR3, the full variable domain is DGGITQSPKYLFRKEGQNVTLSCEQNLNHDAMYWYRQDPGQGLRLIYYSQIVNDFQKGDIAEGYSVSREKKESFPLTVTSAQKNPTAFYLCASSSRDTLKETQYFGPGTRLLVL.

This clonotype has ten or more counts. V and J are TRBV29-1 and TRBJ1-1, with D possibly TRBD1 on 6 matching bases. V lost 6 bases and J 3 bases, leaving 23 bases between the germline ends. Per the germline V gene, CDR1 is SQVTM and CDR2 is ANQGSEA. The CDR3 spans 16 residues. In DNA form, the CDR3 reads TGCAGCGTCACCGGTTGGGGGGCGCGAATGTACACTGAAGCTTTCTTT. Amino acids: CSVTGWGARMYTEAFF.

This clonotype was observed at least ten times. CDR3 sequence reads: CAISVLAGGPPNVPYEQYF. The CDR3 DNA follows: TGTGCCATCAGTGTACTAGCGGGAGGACCCCCCAACGTACCCTACGAGCAGTACTTC. The chain links TRBV10-3 to TRBJ2-7; 12 nucleotides line up with TRBD2. The CDR3 runs 19 residues. V trimming: 4 bases; J trimming: 2 bases; junction bases outside the gene matches: 15. Germline assignment: CDR1 ENHRY and CDR2 SYGVKD.

This clonotype was seen at least ten times. This sequence joins TRBV12-3 or TRBV12-4 and TRBJ2-7, with 16 bases identical to TRBD2. The junction had 4 bases not matched to a gene; V was cut back by 1 base and J by 7 bases. The CDR3 sequence is 16 residues long. The CDR3 here is CASSLGGTSGREEQYF. As DNA, the CDR3 is TGTGCCAGCAGTTTAGGGGGGACTAGCGGGAGGGAAGAGCAGTACTTC.

This clonotype was counted many times. V usage is TRBV5-1 and J usage is TRBJ1-1; tentative D call: TRBD1 (5 bases). Per the germline V gene, CDR1 is SGHRS and CDR2 is YFSETQ. Trimming removed 4 bases at V and 7 bases at J, with 17 bases between. The CDR3 spans 14 residues. The CDR3 reads CASSDLASGGEAFF. The CDR3 DNA reads TGCGCCAGCAGCGACCTGGCCAGCGGGGGTGAAGCTTTCTTT.

This clonotype has at least ten counts. The V gene is TRBV9, the J gene TRBJ2-5; maybe TRBD2 (6 bases). With 0 bases removed from V and 1 base from J, the gap between germline ends came to 13 bases. CDR3 length: 16 amino acids. CDR1 is SGDLS and CDR2 is YYNGEE in the germline V gene. The CDR3 nucleotides are TGTGCCAGCAGCGTAGCTTCGTGGGACTTCCAAGAGACCCAGTACTTC. Its protein is CASSVASWDFQETQYF.

This clonotype was detected many times. The chain uses TRBV6-2 or TRBV6-3 and TRBJ1-2; D not resolved. V lost 5 bases, J lost 4 bases, and 17 bases lay in between. The germline gives CDR1 MNHEY, CDR2 SVGEGT. The CDR3 totals 15 residues. CDR3 DNA: TGTGCCAGCAGTACCGGAGAGAGAAAAATCTATGGCTACACCTTC. Translating gives CASSTGERKIYGYTF.

This clonotype was found many times. V is TRBV6-5 and J is TRBJ2-7; no definite D call. The CDR3 sequence is 11 residues long. V was trimmed by 5 bases and J by 3 bases, leaving 5 bases between them. CDR1 MNHEY and CDR2 SVGAGI come from the germline V gene. The CDR3 sequence: CASSRNYEQYF. CDR3 DNA sequence: TGTGCCAGCAGTAGGAACTACGAGCAGTACTTC.